The text below deals with one T cell receptor beta chain. This entry is derived from a study of shared clonotypes between healthy human individuals. This CDR3 has 15 residues. CDR1 and CDR2 from the germline V gene are SEHNR and FQNEAQ (reference sequence). V gave up 5 bases and J gave up 9 bases; unmatched junction bases: 9. CD8 cells regarded as naive lacked CD45RO, were positively chosen for CCR7, and omitted terminally differentiated effector memory CD45RA+ cells. Sequenced by immunoSEQ multiplex PCR; TCRdb stores in-frame clones only, minus some. The table has approximately 590,000 clones, roughly 96% seen once.

The gene calls are TRBV7-9 and TRBJ2-5, with 13 bases fitting TRBD2. The sample consisted of naive CD8+ T cells sorted from blood. The TCR originated in a woman aged 30 to 39 in good health. The CDR3 DNA sequence: TGTGCCAGCAGCACGGGACTAGCGGGATTACGGGCCCAGTACTTC. Residues: CASSTGLAGLRAQYF.